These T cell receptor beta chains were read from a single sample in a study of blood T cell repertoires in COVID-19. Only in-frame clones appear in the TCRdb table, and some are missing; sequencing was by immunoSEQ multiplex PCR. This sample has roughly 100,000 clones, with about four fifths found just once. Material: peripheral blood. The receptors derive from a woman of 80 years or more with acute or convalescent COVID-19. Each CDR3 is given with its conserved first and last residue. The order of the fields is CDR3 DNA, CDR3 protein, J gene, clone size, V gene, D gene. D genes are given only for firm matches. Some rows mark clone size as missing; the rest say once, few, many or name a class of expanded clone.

CDR3nt: TGTGCCTGGAGTTCCCCCGGACCCAGAGGGCTCACTGAAGCTTTCTTT; CDR3aa: CAWSSPGPRGLTEAFF; j_gene: TRBJ1-1; abundance: NA; v_gene: TRBV30; d_gene: NA
CDR3nt: TGCAGCGTAGCGACAGGGCGGGAGACCCAGTACTTC; CDR3aa: CSVATGRETQYF; j_gene: TRBJ2-5; abundance: NA; v_gene: TRBV29-1; d_gene: TRBD1
CDR3nt: TGCAGCGTTGGGGGACAGTCAATCAAAGCTTTCTTT; CDR3aa: CSVGGQSIKAFF; j_gene: TRBJ1-1; abundance: NA; v_gene: TRBV29-1; d_gene: TRBD1
CDR3nt: TGTGCCAGCAGCAGGACTGGATTGAACACTGAAGCTTTCTTT; CDR3aa: CASSRTGLNTEAFF; j_gene: TRBJ1-1; abundance: NA; v_gene: TRBV27; d_gene: NA
CDR3nt: TGTGCTAGCAGCCCAGGGTTTGCCGGGGAGCTGTTTTTT; CDR3aa: CASSPGFAGELFF; j_gene: TRBJ2-2; abundance: NA; v_gene: TRBV7-7; d_gene: NA
CDR3nt: TGCGCCAGCAGCCCCACAGCGGACTATGGCTACACCTTC; CDR3aa: CASSPTADYGYTF; j_gene: TRBJ1-2; abundance: NA; v_gene: TRBV5-1; d_gene: NA
CDR3nt: TGTGCCAGCTCGCCTGGACTCCCGCGGGTCACCGGGGAGCTGTTTTTT; CDR3aa: CASSPGLPRVTGELFF; j_gene: TRBJ2-2; abundance: NA; v_gene: TRBV18; d_gene: NA
CDR3nt: TGTGCCAGCAGCCCTCCAGGTCAGCCCCAGCATTTT; CDR3aa: CASSPPGQPQHF; j_gene: TRBJ1-5; abundance: NA; v_gene: TRBV7-3; d_gene: NA
CDR3nt: TGTGCCAGCAGCTTACAGGGGGCTAGCACAGATACGCAGTATTTT; CDR3aa: CASSLQGASTDTQYF; j_gene: TRBJ2-3; abundance: NA; v_gene: TRBV5-4; d_gene: TRBD1
CDR3nt: TGTGCCAGCAGACAGGGGCTGAGGCAGCCCCAGCATTTT; CDR3aa: CASRQGLRQPQHF; j_gene: TRBJ1-5; abundance: NA; v_gene: TRBV28; d_gene: TRBD1
CDR3nt: TGTGCCAGCAGCCCACTAGCTCCAAGCTCCTACAATGAGCAGTTCTTC; CDR3aa: CASSPLAPSSYNEQFF; j_gene: TRBJ2-1; abundance: few; v_gene: TRBV9; d_gene: NA
CDR3nt: TGTGCCAGCAGCGTAGAGCCAGCGGCGAACACCGGGGAGCTGTTTTTT; CDR3aa: CASSVEPAANTGELFF; j_gene: TRBJ2-2; abundance: once; v_gene: TRBV9; d_gene: NA
CDR3nt: TGTGCCAGCAGTCTGACAGGGCCGGCGACCCTCCACTTT; CDR3aa: CASSLTGPATLHF; j_gene: TRBJ1-6; abundance: NA; v_gene: TRBV12-3/TRBV12-4; d_gene: TRBD1
CDR3nt: TGTGCCAGCAGTTTCCAGGGCCGTTCCTCTGGGGCCAACGTCCTGACTTTC; CDR3aa: CASSFQGRSSGANVLTF; j_gene: TRBJ2-6; abundance: NA; v_gene: TRBV2; d_gene: NA
CDR3nt: TGCGCCAGCAGTCTCGGACAGGGGCCGGAAAAACTGTTTTTT; CDR3aa: CASSLGQGPEKLFF; j_gene: TRBJ1-4; abundance: few; v_gene: TRBV4-3; d_gene: TRBD1
CDR3nt: TGTGCCTGGAGGGCGCGGGGGTCGGGGGCCTATAATTCACCCCTCCACTTT; CDR3aa: CAWRARGSGAYNSPLHF; j_gene: TRBJ1-6; abundance: NA; v_gene: TRBV30; d_gene: NA
CDR3nt: TGTGCCACCAGTGACCCATCCAGGGGGCGGGGAGAGACCCAGTACTTC; CDR3aa: CATSDPSRGRGETQYF; j_gene: TRBJ2-5; abundance: NA; v_gene: TRBV24-1; d_gene: TRBD1
CDR3nt: TGTGCCAGCAGTGGCGGTCGAACGGACAGCGTCGAAAAACTGTTTTTT; CDR3aa: CASSGGRTDSVEKLFF; j_gene: TRBJ1-4; abundance: few; v_gene: TRBV2; d_gene: NA
CDR3nt: TGTGCCAGCAGTGTGCCGGGTTCCTATGGCTACACCTTC; CDR3aa: CASSVPGSYGYTF; j_gene: TRBJ1-2; abundance: NA; v_gene: TRBV12-3/TRBV12-4; d_gene: NA
CDR3nt: TGTGCCAGCCCGGAGGGGACAGGGGGTGTGAGCTACACCTTC; CDR3aa: CASPEGTGGVSYTF; j_gene: TRBJ1-2; abundance: NA; v_gene: TRBV19; d_gene: TRBD1
CDR3nt: TGTGCCAGCAGCCAAGTTTCAGGGGAGCGGGAGACCCAGTACTTC; CDR3aa: CASSQVSGERETQYF; j_gene: TRBJ2-5; abundance: NA; v_gene: TRBV3-1/TRBV3-2; d_gene: NA
CDR3nt: TGTGCCAGCAACTACAGGACTAGCGGGATCGATGAGCAGTTCTTC; CDR3aa: CASNYRTSGIDEQFF; j_gene: TRBJ2-1; abundance: NA; v_gene: TRBV11-2; d_gene: TRBD2
CDR3nt: TGTGCCAGCAGCCCCCAATATGGGGGGGGAGCTAACTATGGCTACACCTTC; CDR3aa: CASSPQYGGGANYGYTF; j_gene: TRBJ1-2; abundance: few; v_gene: TRBV9; d_gene: NA
CDR3nt: TGTGCCAGCAGCTCCTACGATGGCACAGATACGCAGTATTTT; CDR3aa: CASSSYDGTDTQYF; j_gene: TRBJ2-3; abundance: NA; v_gene: TRBV7-3; d_gene: NA
CDR3nt: TGTGCCTGGAGTCGGGACAGGGGGATGATATGGTTC; CDR3aa: CAWSRDRGMIWF; j_gene: TRBJ2-7; abundance: NA; v_gene: TRBV30; d_gene: TRBD1
CDR3nt: TGCGCCAGCAGCTTGGGGACTAGCGGGGAGACCCAGTACTTC; CDR3aa: CASSLGTSGETQYF; j_gene: TRBJ2-5; abundance: few; v_gene: TRBV5-1; d_gene: TRBD2
CDR3nt: TGCGCCAGCAGCCAAGAGAAGGGAAGAGGGAATCAGCCCCAGCATTTT; CDR3aa: CASSQEKGRGNQPQHF; j_gene: TRBJ1-5; abundance: NA; v_gene: TRBV4-3; d_gene: NA
CDR3nt: TGTGCCAGCAGTGACCTGGGGGGGATGTCGGCTGAAGCTTTCTTT; CDR3aa: CASSDLGGMSAEAFF; j_gene: TRBJ1-1; abundance: NA; v_gene: TRBV6-1; d_gene: NA
CDR3nt: TGTGCCAGCAGCCCCCCGGCAGGAGATACGCAGTATTTT; CDR3aa: CASSPPAGDTQYF; j_gene: TRBJ2-3; abundance: NA; v_gene: TRBV5-4; d_gene: NA